Following are 25 T cell receptor beta chains from one sample sequenced in a study of OX40 agonist ivuxolimab in advanced cancers. Only in-frame clones appear in the TCRdb table, and some are missing; sequencing was by immunoSEQ multiplex PCR. The data show 40,000 to 55,000 clones, around nine tenths seen once. The starting material was CD4+ or CD8+ T cells sorted from blood, obtained in a trial of the OX40 agonist ivuxolimab. All receptors come from an adult with an advanced solid tumor such as melanoma, head and neck, liver or kidney cancer.

This rearrangement joins TRBV28 to TRBJ2-6; maybe TRBD2 (7 bases). Germline CDR1 and CDR2: MDHEN and SYDVKM. This CDR3 has 16 residues. V lost 3 bases and J 2 bases, leaving 11 bases between the germline ends. The DNA for the CDR3 is TGTGCCAGCAGTTTGTCGGGGGGCGCTGGGGCCAACGTCCTGACTTTC. Translating it yields CASSLSGGAGANVLTF.

The V gene is TRBV6-5, the J gene TRBJ1-4; D unresolved. This CDR3 region has 15 residues. Germline CDR1 MNHEY, CDR2 SVGAGI. V dropped 6 bases and J dropped 8 bases, with 19 bases sitting between them. The CDR3 here is CASSRIDGRGEKLFF. Here the CDR3 DNA reads TGTGCCAGCAGCCGAATCGACGGACGAGGGGAAAAACTGTTTTTT.

V gene TRBV9 combines with J gene TRBJ1-3, with a tentative D call TRBD1 (5 bases). V gave up 3 bases and J gave up 0 bases, with 13 bases separating them. Per germline, CDR1 SGDLS and CDR2 YYNGEE. The CDR3 length is 16 residues. CDR3: CASSAQKTASGNTIYF. Written as DNA, the CDR3 is TGTGCCAGCAGCGCCCAGAAGACAGCCTCTGGAAACACCATATATTTT.

The rearrangement joins TRBV11-3 to TRBJ2-1; 9 nucleotides align to TRBD2. Germline-derived CDR1 and CDR2 are SGHNT and YENEEA. The CDR3 is 15 amino acids. V trimming: 5 bases; J trimming: 1 base; junction bases outside the gene matches: 3. CDR3 loop: CASSVAGASYNEQFF. The CDR3, as DNA: TGTGCCAGCAGCGTAGCGGGAGCGTCCTACAATGAGCAGTTCTTC.

V gene TRBV6-5 combines with J gene TRBJ1-1; maybe TRBD1 (5 bases). CDR1 is MNHEY and CDR2 is SVGAGI in the germline V gene. Between the trimmed V and J ends, which lost 5 bases and 6 bases, there was a span of 10 bases. CDR3 length: 12 residues. The CDR3 is CASSPVGAEAFF. The CDR3 DNA reads as TGTGCCAGCAGTCCAGTGGGGGCTGAAGCTTTCTTT.

This chain links TRBV5-6 with TRBJ2-1; no reliable D call. Germline CDR1 SGHDT, CDR2 YYEEEE. The length of the CDR3 is 15 residues. The V end lost 5 bases, the J end lost 7 bases, and 19 bases lay between the germline ends. CDR3 nucleotides: TGTGCCAGCAGTCTACCATTGCTGGTCCGAAATGAGCAGTTCTTC. It is translated as CASSLPLLVRNEQFF.

The chain is built from TRBV18 and TRBJ2-7; D is uncertain. The CDR3 consists of 14 residues. Germline loops: CDR1 KGHSH, CDR2 LQKENI. Trimming removed 2 bases at V and 6 bases at J, with 14 bases between. CDR3 nucleotides: TGTGCCAGCTCACCATGGGAAGGGAACTTCGAGCAGTACTTC. Its translation is CASSPWEGNFEQYF.

The V call is TRBV7-6, the J call TRBJ2-7; TRBD1 aligns across 7 bases. Trimming cost V 1 base and J 4 bases; bases outside gene matches: 10. Germline-derived CDR1 and CDR2 are SGHVS and FNYEAQ. The CDR3 totals 16 residues. CDR3 sequence (DNA): TGTGCCAGCAGCTTAGGACAGGGCCGCTGGTCGTACGAGCAGTACTTC. It yields the protein CASSLGQGRWSYEQYF.

For this clone: Other nucleotide sequences in the sample specify the same CDR3. This rearrangement joins TRBV15 to TRBJ1-5; D call uncertain. The CDR3 is 15 residues long. The V gene lost 0 bases and the J gene lost 3 bases, with 9 bases spanning the gap. The germline V gene encodes CDR1 LNHNV and CDR2 YYDKDF (reference sequence). In DNA form, the CDR3 reads TGTGCCACCAGCAGAGATAAGGGATACAATCAGCCCCAGCATTTT. It codes for CATSRDKGYNQPQHF.

J is TRBJ2-5 and V is TRBV7-8; 9 positions agree with TRBD1. The CDR3 consists of 14 residues. The junction had 5 bases not matched to a gene; V was cut back by 5 bases and J by 4 bases. CDR1 and CDR2 from the germline V gene are SGHVS and FQNEAQ. The CDR3 region has the DNA TGTGCCAGCAGCCCCGACAGGGGGACAGAGACCCAGTACTTC. Translating gives CASSPDRGTETQYF.

The chain links TRBV18 to TRBJ2-1; tentative D call: TRBD2 (5 bases). Trimming took off 3 bases at V and 2 bases at J, with 11 bases between the two ends. This CDR3 contains 15 residues. CDR1 is KGHSH and CDR2 is LQKENI in the germline V gene. The CDR3 spells CASSPSGTTYNEQFF. The CDR3 DNA is TGTGCCAGCTCACCCAGCGGTACCACCTACAATGAGCAGTTCTTC.

The count of this clone is one. The chain uses TRBV4-2 and TRBJ2-7; 7 bases line up with TRBD2. Trimming cost V 1 base and J 7 bases; bases outside gene matches: 13. From germline, CDR1 is LGHNA and CDR2 YNFKEQ. The CDR3 has 16 residues. The CDR3 sequence is CASSQGSGSAVGEQYF. CDR3 nucleotide sequence: TGTGCCAGCAGCCAAGGTAGCGGGTCGGCTGTTGGGGAGCAGTACTTC.

The V call is TRBV12-5, the J call TRBJ1-1, with a possible D match to TRBD1 (6 bases). CDR1 LGHNT and CDR2 FRNRAP come from the germline V gene. V lost 3 bases and J lost 5, with 13 bases in between. The CDR3 sequence is 14 residues long. The CDR3 loop is CASGFGGGLTEAFF. As DNA, the CDR3 is TGTGCTAGTGGTTTCGGGGGGGGCTTGACTGAAGCTTTCTTT. Combining the CDR3 with reference TRBV12-5 and TRBJ1-1 gives the whole variable domain DARVTQTPRHKVTEMGQEVTMRCQPILGHNTVFWYRQTMMQGLELLAYFRNRAPLDDSGMPKDRFSAEMPDATLATLKIQPSEPRDSAVYFCASGFGGGLTEAFFGQGTRLTVV.

The chain employs TRBV4-2 and TRBJ2-2; D not resolved. The germline V gene has CDR1 LGHNA and CDR2 YNFKEQ. The ends were cut back, 8 bases at V and 4 bases at J, with 17 bases in the middle. The CDR3 spans 15 residues. CDR3 amino acids: CASGPPWTLTGELFF. Written as DNA, the CDR3 is TGTGCCAGCGGACCTCCCTGGACCCTCACCGGGGAGCTGTTTTTT.

The chain carries TRBV14 and TRBJ2-3; unclear D gene. This CDR3 has 17 residues. The germline gives CDR1 SGHDN, CDR2 FVKESK. V lost 4 bases to trimming and J lost 8 bases, with 25 bases between them. In DNA, the CDR3 is TGTGCCAGCAGCCCCCTAAGGAGCGAACCAAAAGGCGGTACGCAGTATTTT. Translated: CASSPLRSEPKGGTQYF.

This clone has only a few counts. The chain employs TRBV29-1 and TRBJ1-1; 10 nucleotides match TRBD1. This CDR3 is 13 amino acids long. Trimming cost V 7 bases and J 3 bases; bases outside gene matches: 5. Per germline, CDR1 SQVTM and CDR2 ANQGSEA. For the CDR3, the DNA is TGCAGCGCCGGGACAGGGGATTACACTGAAGCTTTCTTT. Amino acids: CSAGTGDYTEAFF. The whole variable domain, filled in from reference TRBV29-1 and TRBJ1-1, reads SAVISQKPSRDICQRGTSLTIQCQVDSQVTMMFWYRQQPGQSLTLIATANQGSEATYESGFVIDKFPISRPNLTFSTLTVSNMSPEDSSIYLCSAGTGDYTEAFFGQGTRLTVV.

The rearrangement joins TRBV29-1 to TRBJ2-7; 9 bases are shared with TRBD1. Germline CDR1 and CDR2: SQVTM and ANQGSEA. This CDR3 region has 14 residues. Trimming at V came to 7 bases and at J to 5 bases, leaving 12 bases not matched to a gene. The CDR3 nucleotides are TGCAGCGCAACACCGGGACAGGGAGGAAACGAGCAGTACTTC. Translated, it gives CSATPGQGGNEQYF.

CDR3 amino acids: CASRSGLPYEQYF. In DNA form, the CDR3 reads TGTGCCAGCAGATCGGGACTACCCTACGAGCAGTACTTC. The chain links TRBV27 to TRBJ2-7; 7 bases agree with TRBD2. Germline-derived CDR1 and CDR2 are MNHEY and SMNVEV (reference sequence). V was pared by 6 bases and J by 2 bases, with 4 bases of the junction left unmatched. The CDR3 is 13 residues long.

The rearrangement links TRBV6-6 to TRBJ2-3; possible D gene TRBD1, 6 bases. Germline assignment: CDR1 MNHNY and CDR2 SVGAGI (reference sequence). Trimming took off 4 bases at V and 2 bases at J, with 13 bases between the two ends. CDR3 length: 15 residues. CDR3 coding DNA: TGTGCCAGCAGTTTCCGACAGGATTACACAGATACGCAGTATTTT. Encoded protein: CASSFRQDYTDTQYF.

The J gene is TRBJ1-1, the V gene TRBV27; D might be TRBD1 (6 bases). Trimming took off 6 bases at V and 1 base at J, with 12 bases between the two ends. CDR3 length equals 14 residues. From germline, CDR1 is MNHEY and CDR2 SMNVEV (reference sequence). The CDR3 region has the DNA TGTGCCAGCAGGGGGGCAGGCGGGAACACTGAAGCTTTCTTT. Protein sequence: CASRGAGGNTEAFF.

This chain connects TRBV2 to TRBJ2-7; no firm D call. Trimming removed 6 bases from V and 2 bases from J, with 14 bases in between. CDR1 and CDR2 (germline): SNHLY, FYNNEI. CDR3 length: 14 amino acids. The CDR3 reads CASSPDWEPYEQYF. In DNA form, the CDR3 reads TGTGCCAGCAGCCCCGACTGGGAACCCTACGAGCAGTACTTC.

Worth noting for this clone: One junction end disagrees with the germline gene, perhaps due to a read error. The chain combines TRBV5-1 with TRBJ2-1, with D possibly matching TRBD1 (6 bases). The CDR3 is 14 amino acids. Germline values: CDR1 SGHRS, CDR2 YFSETQ. As DNA, the CDR3 is TGCGCCAGCAGTTTGGACAGTGTGTACAATGAGCAGTTCTTC. It translates to CASSLDSVYNEQFF.

The chain has TRBV6-5 and TRBJ1-2, with a possible D match to TRBD1 (6 bases). Trimming removed 4 bases at V and 2 bases at J, with 14 bases between. In germline, CDR1 is MNHEY, CDR2 SVGAGI. There are 15 residues in the CDR3. The chain's CDR3 is CASSSTGWQNYGYTF. The CDR3 region has the DNA TGTGCCAGCAGTTCTACAGGGTGGCAGAACTATGGCTACACCTTC.

The rearrangement uses TRBV28 and TRBJ2-2; TRBD2 aligns across 12 bases. The CDR3 sequence is 16 residues long. The trim removed 2 bases at V and 5 bases at J, leaving 3 bases unmatched. Germline CDR1 and CDR2: MDHEN and SYDVKM. CDR3 DNA sequence: TGTGCCAGCAGTTTAACAACTAGCGGGAGGACCGGGGAGCTGTTTTTT. The encoded protein is CASSLTTSGRTGELFF.

The chain is built from TRBV19 and TRBJ1-1; 10 bases fit TRBD1. CDR1 LNHDA and CDR2 SQIVND come from the germline V gene (reference sequence). This CDR3 has 18 amino acids. V lost 2 bases and J lost 1; bases outside the gene matches: 10. Here the CDR3 reads CASSIQRTGGFPNTEAFF. CDR3 sequence (DNA): TGTGCCAGTAGTATACAAAGGACAGGGGGGTTCCCGAACACTGAAGCTTTCTTT.